Listed below are T cell receptor beta chains from one sample, sequenced in a study of OX40 agonist ivuxolimab in advanced cancers. Sequencing used immunoSEQ multiplex PCR; TCRdb keeps in-frame clones, though not all of them. The profile shows some 80,000 clones, 84% of them singletons. The material sequenced was CD4+ or CD8+ T cells sorted from blood, taken in a trial of the OX40 agonist ivuxolimab. Every receptor here comes from an adult with an advanced solid tumor such as melanoma, head and neck, liver or kidney cancer. Both conserved end residues are part of each CDR3. The order of the fields is CDR3 length, J gene, V gene, CDR3 protein.

>16|TRBJ2-3|TRBV19
CASSTTSGRVPDTQYF
>17|TRBJ1-5|TRBV12-5
CASGLDTGTYSNQPQHF
>16|TRBJ2-1|TRBV6-1
CASSVTRGLAVGEQFF
>13|TRBJ1-5|TRBV19
CASSMAREQPQHF
>15|TRBJ1-1|TRBV5-1
CASSLLMGARGKAFF
>14|TRBJ2-5|TRBV6-6
CASSYGLDEETQYF
>15|TRBJ2-1|TRBV7-2
CASRGTGRSYNEQFF
>11|TRBJ2-1|TRBV25-1
CASSPRNEQFF
>17|TRBJ1-6|TRBV21-1
CASSIFPGERYNSPLHF
>15|TRBJ2-2|TRBV4-1
CASSLGQGRTGELFF
>14|TRBJ2-2|TRBV28
CASSDRGDTGELFF
>15|TRBJ1-1|TRBV10-3
CAIRPRQGGWTEAFF
>14|TRBJ1-1|TRBV5-1
CASSSGQQLTEAFF
>12|TRBJ2-2|TRBV6-6
CASSRNPGELFF
>14|TRBJ2-3|TRBV18
CASSPAPPTDTQYF
>13|TRBJ2-5|TRBV10-3
CAIRDQGLETQYF